This section outlines one T cell receptor beta chain sequence together with its context. The data were obtained in a study of blood T cell repertoires in COVID-19. Overall study context: Some COVID-19 samples were acute and others convalescent; all came from the United States, Italy and Spain.

The CDR3 runs to 13 residues. The V gene lost 2 bases and the J gene lost 7 bases, with 9 bases spanning the gap. The V gene's germline CDR1 is GTSNPN and CDR2 SVGIG (reference sequence). The assay was immunoSEQ multiplex PCR, and TCRdb's table has in-frame clones only and misses some. The sample consists of roughly 300,000 clones, 85% to 90% of them appearing once. The sequencing input was peripheral blood. The chain employs TRBV30 and TRBJ1-6, with a possible D match to TRBD1 (6 bases). This receptor was obtained from a woman in her thirties or forties who had recovered from COVID-19. The CDR3 DNA reads TGTGCCTGGAGTTGGCAGGGGAATTCACCCCTCCACTTT. This encodes CAWSWQGNSPLHF.